The 20 T cell receptor beta chains given below trace back to one sample, sequenced in a study of Ad26.COV2.S vaccination and SARS-CoV-2 variants. The method was immunoSEQ multiplex PCR; TCRdb's version includes in-frame clones alone and lacks a portion of them. The sample has 300,000 to 350,000 clones, roughly 90% seen once; the top ten hold approximately 5%. This sample's treatment: about 20 received Ad26.COV2.S at low or high dose, single or two shots; roughly five received placebo; per-sample allocation not given. Sampling occurred on day 63 after the first vaccine or placebo injection. The sequencing here drew on peripheral blood, taken in a trial of Ad26.COV2.S vaccine versus placebo. These receptors were collected from a person aged 18 to 65 who received the Ad26.COV2.S COVID-19 vaccine or a placebo.

The V and J genes are TRBV7-3 and TRBJ1-1; no definite D call. CDR3 length: 14 residues. V shed 5 bases and J shed 2 bases, with 12 bases lying between them. From germline, CDR1 is SGHTA and CDR2 FQGTGA. The CDR3 is CASSPRGGNTEAFF. The CDR3 bases are TGTGCCAGCAGCCCACGAGGAGGCAACACTGAAGCTTTCTTT.

The V gene is TRBV6-2 or TRBV6-3, the J gene TRBJ2-7, with D possibly being TRBD2 (5 bases). Trimming took 2 bases from V and 0 from J, leaving 20 bases between them. This CDR3 comprises 18 residues. Germline V gene data show CDR1 as MNHEY and CDR2 as SVGEGT. The CDR3 nucleotides read TGTGCCAGCAGTTACCCGGGGAGCCGAAGTCCGAGCTCCTACGAGCAGTACTTC. It yields the protein CASSYPGSRSPSSYEQYF.

This rearrangement joins TRBV6-5 to TRBJ1-2; tentatively, D is TRBD1 (6 bases). Germline values: CDR1 MNHEY, CDR2 SVGAGI. The CDR3 extends over 15 amino acids. The V end was cut by 5 bases, the J end by 0 bases, with 13 bases between. Here the CDR3 reads CASSPSGTTNYGYTF. The DNA for the CDR3 is TGTGCCAGCAGTCCCTCCGGGACAACTAACTATGGCTACACCTTC.

V usage is TRBV6-6 and J usage is TRBJ2-1; possibly TRBD2 for D (5 bases). The CDR3 spans 16 residues. CDR1 and CDR2 from the germline V gene are MNHNY and SVGAGI (reference sequence). Trimming took off 6 bases at V and 6 bases at J, with 21 bases between the two ends. The CDR3 sequence is CASSDIGWRALNEQFF. The CDR3 region has the DNA TGTGCCAGCAGCGATATCGGTTGGCGGGCCCTCAATGAGCAGTTCTTC.

In this sample, this clone turned up once. Here the CDR3 reads CASSVSGRGTEAFF. CDR3 bases: TGTGCCAGCAGCGTATCTGGTCGCGGCACTGAAGCTTTCTTT. The chain joins TRBV9 to TRBJ1-1; D is uncertain. Deletions cut 1 base from V and 4 bases from J, with 11 bases between. The CDR3 runs 14 residues. Germline CDR1 is SGDLS and CDR2 is YYNGEE.

CDR3 sequence: CASSLVGGDQPQHF. CDR3 bases: TGTGCCAGCAGCTTAGTCGGGGGCGATCAGCCCCAGCATTTT. The J gene is TRBJ1-5, the V gene TRBV7-2; a weak D match, TRBD1 (6 bases). The CDR3 length is 14 residues. Per the germline V gene, CDR1 is SGHTA and CDR2 is FQGNSA. V dropped 1 base and J dropped 5 bases, with 9 bases sitting between them.

The count of this clone is one. The V gene is TRBV6-5, the J gene TRBJ2-3; D unclear. The V end lost 6 bases, the J end lost 1 base, and 11 bases lay between the germline ends. This CDR3 region has 14 residues. The germline V gene has CDR1 MNHEY and CDR2 SVGAGI. CDR3 bases: TGTGCCAGCAGCCTAAGTGGCGGCACAGATACGCAGTATTTT. Translating it yields CASSLSGGTDTQYF.

The chain combines TRBV6-1 with TRBJ1-1; D is uncertain. V was pared by 3 bases and J by 5 bases, with 7 bases between. Germline CDR1 reads MNHNS; CDR2 reads SASEGT. The CDR3 has 12 residues. The CDR3 here is CASSDWETEAFF. The CDR3 DNA reads TGTGCCAGCAGTGATTGGGAGACTGAAGCTTTCTTT.

A word on this clone: The junction shows a germline mismatch at one end, possibly a read error. This chain connects TRBV5-6 to TRBJ1-1; 7 nucleotides line up with TRBD1. The CDR3 extends over 12 amino acids. The germline V gene encodes CDR1 SGHDT and CDR2 YYEEEE. The CDR3 reads CASSLTLGQEGF. CDR3 in DNA: TGTGCCAGCAGCCTAACCTTAGGACAGGAGGGGTTT. Full variable domain (outside the CDR3, taken from reference TRBV5-6 and TRBJ1-1): DAGVTQSPTHLIKTRGQQVTLRCSPKSGHDTVSWYQQALGQGPQFIFQYYEEEERQRGNFPDRFSGHQFPNYSSELNVNALLLGDSALYLCASSLTLGQEGFGQGTRLTVV.

The rearrangement uses TRBV6-5 and TRBJ2-1; 10 nucleotides agree with TRBD1. Germline loops: CDR1 MNHEY, CDR2 SVGAGI. The ends lost 6 bases at V and 2 bases at J; junction bases unmatched: 4. This CDR3 region has 15 residues. The CDR3 loop is CASSRDRGTYNEQFF. Here the CDR3 DNA reads TGTGCCAGCAGCCGGGACAGGGGCACCTACAATGAGCAGTTCTTC.

In this sample, this clone turned up a few times. The J gene is TRBJ2-7, the V gene TRBV23-1; 7 bases line up with TRBD1. TRBV23-1 is an ORF; its function is uncertain. V lost 10 bases and J lost 1; bases outside the gene matches: 13. The CDR3 is 15 amino acids. CDR3: CANPALRDRSYEQYF. In DNA, the CDR3 is TGCGCCAACCCTGCTCTCCGGGACAGATCCTACGAGCAGTACTTC.

V usage is TRBV7-2 and J usage is TRBJ1-5; possibly TRBD1 for D (5 bases). The germline V and J ends were trimmed by 5 bases and 9 bases, with 14 bases remaining between them. The CDR3 extends over 13 amino acids. Germline CDR1 and CDR2: SGHTA and FQGNSA. The CDR3 DNA sequence: TGTGCCAGCAGCCAGTTAGCGGGGGGGCCCCAGCATTTT. The encoded protein is CASSQLAGGPQHF.

The chain couples TRBV27 to TRBJ2-5, with 9 bases lining up with TRBD2. CDR1 is MNHEY and CDR2 is SMNVEV in the germline V gene (reference sequence). V shed 4 bases, J shed 4 bases, and the junction held 7 bases outside the gene matches. The CDR3 totals 15 residues. The CDR3 here is CASSSAGGPRETQYF. DNA of the CDR3: TGTGCCAGCAGTTCGGCGGGGGGGCCCCGAGAGACCCAGTACTTC.

The gene calls are TRBV27 and TRBJ1-1, with D tentatively TRBD1 (5 bases). V was shortened by 4 bases and J by 6 bases, with 30 bases between the two germline ends. The CDR3 runs 19 residues. CDR1 and CDR2 from the germline V gene are MNHEY and SMNVEV (reference sequence). CDR3 loop: CASSSSQTPIDSPGAEAFF. The CDR3 nucleotides read TGTGCCAGCAGTTCCTCGCAGACCCCTATAGACAGCCCTGGCGCTGAAGCTTTCTTT.

The genes are TRBV29-1 and TRBJ1-1; D is ambiguous. The V end lost 5 bases, the J end lost 0 bases, and 10 bases lay between the germline ends. The CDR3 totals 13 residues. Germline values: CDR1 SQVTM, CDR2 ANQGSEA. CDR3 coding DNA: TGCAGCGTTAGAGGATTCATGAACACTGAAGCTTTCTTT. Translating it yields CSVRGFMNTEAFF.

CDR3 sequence: CASSFAGTGEKLFF. The CDR3, as DNA: TGTGCCAGCAGTTTTGCAGGGACGGGTGAAAAACTGTTTTTT. The genes are TRBV27 and TRBJ1-4; D is possibly TRBD1 (5 bases). The V and J ends lost 3 bases and 7 bases respectively, with 12 bases between them. Germline CDR1 is MNHEY and CDR2 is SMNVEV (reference sequence). CDR3 length: 14 residues.

The gene calls are TRBV5-1 and TRBJ2-1, with 7 nucleotides matching TRBD2. The CDR3 is made up of 15 amino acids. Germline assignment: CDR1 SGHRS and CDR2 YFSETQ. V was clipped by 4 bases and J by 2 bases; unmatched bases: 6. CDR3 sequence reads: CASSSGTLPYNEQFF. The CDR3 DNA is TGCGCCAGCAGCAGCGGGACTCTCCCCTACAATGAGCAGTTCTTC.

This clone was counted between two and nine times. The rearrangement links TRBV7-8 to TRBJ2-1, with 10 bases identical to TRBD2. The CDR3 totals 14 residues. Germline V lookup: CDR1 SGHVS, CDR2 FQNEAQ. V shed 5 bases, J shed 7 bases, and the junction held 5 bases outside the gene matches. In nucleotides, the CDR3 is TGTGCCAGCAGCACCAGCGGGAGGGGGAATGAGCAGTTCTTC. This sequence encodes CASSTSGRGNEQFF.

The chain joins TRBV15 to TRBJ2-3, with unresolved D. This CDR3 comprises 16 residues. Germline CDR1 LNHNV, CDR2 YYDKDF (reference sequence). V shed 0 bases and J shed 1 base, with 11 bases lying between them. The CDR3 region is CATSRDQLLGTDTQYF. The CDR3 DNA follows: TGTGCCACCAGCAGAGATCAACTACTGGGCACAGATACGCAGTATTTT.

V usage is TRBV24-1 and J usage is TRBJ2-3; D not resolved. Trimming cost V 4 bases and J 8 bases, with 9 bases left between them. The CDR3 covers 12 residues. The V gene's germline CDR1 is KGHDR and CDR2 SFDVKD. DNA for the CDR3: TGTGCCACCAGTGACACGCTAGGTACGCAGTATTTT. This translates into CATSDTLGTQYF.